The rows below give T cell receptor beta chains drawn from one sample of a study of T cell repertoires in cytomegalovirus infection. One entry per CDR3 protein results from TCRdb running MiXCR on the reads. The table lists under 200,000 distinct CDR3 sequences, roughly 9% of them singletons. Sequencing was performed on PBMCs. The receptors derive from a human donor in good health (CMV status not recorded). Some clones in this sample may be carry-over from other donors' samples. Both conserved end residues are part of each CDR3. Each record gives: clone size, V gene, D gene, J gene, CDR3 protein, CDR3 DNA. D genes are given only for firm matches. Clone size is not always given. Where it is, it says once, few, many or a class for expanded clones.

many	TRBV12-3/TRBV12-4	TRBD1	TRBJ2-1	CASSPRGLRNNEQFF	TGTGCCAGCAGTCCCAGGGGGTTGCGGAACAATGAGCAGTTCTTC
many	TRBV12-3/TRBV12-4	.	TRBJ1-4	CASSLLRNEKLFF	TGTGCCAGCAGTTTATTGCGTAATGAAAAACTGTTTTTT
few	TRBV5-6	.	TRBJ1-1	CASSALRGGATTEAFF	TGTGCCAGCAGCGCCCTCCGCGGGGGCGCGACAACTGAAGCTTTCTTT
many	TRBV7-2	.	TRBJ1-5	CASSQNSNQPQHF	TGTGCCAGCAGCCAGAATAGCAATCAGCCCCAGCATTTT
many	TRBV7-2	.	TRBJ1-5	CASSLVRGGNQPQHF	TGTGCCAGCAGCTTAGTCAGGGGTGGCAATCAGCCCCAGCATTTT
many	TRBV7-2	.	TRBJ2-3	CASSPRDRITDTQYF	TGTGCCAGCAGCCCGAGGGACCGAATCACAGATACGCAGTATTTT
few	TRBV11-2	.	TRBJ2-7	CASSSGTLSYEQYF	TGTGCCAGCAGCTCCGGGACTCTTTCCTACGAGCAGTACTTC
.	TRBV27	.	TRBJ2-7	CASGTGTLYEQYF	TGTGCCAGCGGAACCGGGACCCTTTACGAGCAGTACTTC
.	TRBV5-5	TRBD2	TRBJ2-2	CASSKTSGGPQVTGELFF	TGTGCCAGCAGCAAGACTAGCGGGGGCCCCCAGGTCACCGGGGAGCTGTTTTTT
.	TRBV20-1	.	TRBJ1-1	CSVVRGGRTEAFF	TGCAGTGTCGTGCGGGGGGGGAGGACTGAAGCTTTCTTT
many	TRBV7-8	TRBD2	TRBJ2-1	CASSSETSGMVWEQFF	TGTGCCAGCAGCTCGGAGACTAGCGGGATGGTATGGGAGCAGTTCTTC
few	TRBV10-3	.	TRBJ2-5	CAISVGYQETQYF	TGTGCCATCAGTGTAGGTTATCAAGAGACCCAGTACTTC
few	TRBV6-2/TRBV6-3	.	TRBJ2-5	CASSYGTGETQYF	TGTGCCAGCAGTTACGGGACCGGAGAGACCCAGTACTTC
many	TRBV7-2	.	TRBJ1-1	CASSPTWRVGNTEAFF	TGTGCCAGCAGCCCTACTTGGAGGGTTGGGAACACTGAAGCTTTCTTT
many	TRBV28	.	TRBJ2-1	CASSSTPGVYNEQFF	TGTGCCAGCAGTTCGACCCCCGGGGTATACAATGAGCAGTTCTTC
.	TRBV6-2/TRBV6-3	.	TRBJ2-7	CASSNPRYEQYF	TGTGCCAGCAGTAACCCCCGTTACGAGCAGTACTTC
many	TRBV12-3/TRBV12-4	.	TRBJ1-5	CASSLSGARNQPQHF	TGTGCCAGCAGTTTGAGTGGGGCCCGCAATCAGCCCCAGCATTTT